Detailed here is one T cell receptor beta chain. The sample is drawn from a study of control samples from healthy donors and cancer patients. Profiling relied on immunoSEQ multiplex PCR, and the TCRdb table lists in-frame clones only, not all of them. The sample includes 150,000 to 200,000 clones, around 89% of them seen just once. Germline CDR1 and CDR2: SGDLS and YYNGEE. Trimming stripped 2 bases from V and 4 bases from J, with 9 bases between. The CDR3 has 14 amino acids. This receptor was identified in a woman aged 45-60 years in good health. Input material: blood. This chain links TRBV9 with TRBJ1-4, with a weak D call TRBD1 (5 bases). The CDR3 protein is CASSVDSNNEKLFF. The CDR3 DNA follows: TGTGCCAGCAGCGTTGACAGCAATAATGAAAAACTGTTTTTT.